The 19 T cell receptor beta chains given below trace back to one sample, sequenced in a study of shared clonotypes between healthy human individuals. Sequencing was performed with immunoSEQ multiplex PCR; in TCRdb, only in-frame clones are kept and a portion is missing. The table records approximately 1,500,000 clones, roughly 96% of them present only once. Material: naive CD4+ T cells sorted from blood. Subset of the sample: CD45RA+ positively selected. All receptors come from a man under 40 in good health.

This clone was observed once. The gene calls are TRBV30 and TRBJ2-1, with unresolved D. Germline V gene data show CDR1 as GTSNPN and CDR2 as SVGIG (reference sequence). The CDR3 contains 15 residues. V was shortened by 1 base and J by 9 bases, with 19 bases between the two germline ends. The CDR3 loop is CAWSALQGYVGEQFF. Written as DNA, the CDR3 is TGTGCCTGGAGTGCCCTACAAGGGTACGTCGGTGAGCAGTTCTTC.

The genes are TRBV28 and TRBJ1-4; maybe TRBD1 (6 bases). With 8 bases removed from V and 4 bases from J, the gap between germline ends came to 11 bases. The CDR3 contains 13 residues. Germline CDR1 reads MDHEN; CDR2 reads SYDVKM. CDR3 in DNA: TGTGCCAGCGGAGGGGGGTTTAATGAAAAACTGTTTTTT. Its translation is CASGGGFNEKLFF.

CDR3 DNA: TGTGCCAGCCGTCGGCAGGCTAGCACAGATACGCAGTATTTT. Translation: CASRRQASTDTQYF. V and J are TRBV6-6 and TRBJ2-3; D is ambiguous. CDR3 size: 14 residues. CDR1 and CDR2 from the germline V gene are MNHNY and SVGAGI (reference sequence). Trimming shortened V by 8 bases and J by 0 bases, and 12 bases separated the two germline ends.

The sample holds one count of this clone. V gene TRBV7-3 combines with J gene TRBJ2-5, with TRBD2 as a possible D gene (6 bases). Germline CDR1 reads SGHTA; CDR2 reads FQGTGA. The ends were cut back, 3 bases at V and 4 bases at J, with 12 bases in the middle. The CDR3 loop spans 14 amino acids. CDR3 sequence (DNA): TGTGCCAGCAGCTTTAGCGGCCTAGTAGAGACCCAGTACTTC. Protein: CASSFSGLVETQYF.

This chain links TRBV4-1 with TRBJ1-5; D unclear. CDR3 length: 14 amino acids. Germline CDR1 and CDR2: MGHRA and YSYEKL. Trimming removed 0 bases at V and 6 bases at J, with 9 bases between. The CDR3 is CASSQENRPQPQHF. CDR3 DNA sequence: TGCGCCAGCAGCCAAGAAAACAGACCTCAGCCCCAGCATTTT.

The chain carries TRBV5-1 and TRBJ2-1, with 7 bases lining up with TRBD1. CDR1 and CDR2 from the germline V gene are SGHRS and YFSETQ. J was trimmed by 3 bases and V by 8 bases; bases with no gene match: 5. CDR3 length: 13 residues. The CDR3, as DNA: TGCGCCAGTGGGACAGTCGACTACAATGAGCAGTTCTTC. It codes for CASGTVDYNEQFF.

The rearrangement links TRBV5-6 to TRBJ1-2, with D possibly TRBD1 on 5 matching bases. The CDR3 has 15 amino acids. Germline assignment: CDR1 SGHDT and CDR2 YYEEEE. Trimming removed 1 base at V and 2 bases at J, with 12 bases between. The CDR3 coding sequence is TGTGCCAGCAGCTTGCTTCAGGAGGGGAACTATGGCTACACCTTC. Translation: CASSLLQEGNYGYTF.

The V call is TRBV6-5, the J call TRBJ1-1; a weak D match, TRBD1 (5 bases). CDR3 size: 14 residues. Trimming stripped 7 bases from V and 7 bases from J, with 19 bases between. Germline CDR1 MNHEY, CDR2 SVGAGI. CDR3 DNA: TGTGCCAGCATTAAGACAGCCCCGAACGGTGAAGCTTTCTTT. Its translation: CASIKTAPNGEAFF.

The chain carries TRBV2 and TRBJ2-7; a weak D match, TRBD1 (6 bases). V lost 6 bases to trimming and J lost 0 bases, with 9 bases between them. The CDR3 is 13 residues long. The germline V gene encodes CDR1 SNHLY and CDR2 FYNNEI. The CDR3, as DNA: TGTGCCAGCAGAACAGGGTTCTCCTACGAGCAGTACTTC. Protein: CASRTGFSYEQYF.

In this sample, this clone turned up once. The genes are TRBV10-2 and TRBJ2-7; TRBD2 matches at 9 bases. Germline V gene sequence: CDR1 WSHSY, CDR2 SAAADI. This CDR3 region has 16 residues. V shed 0 bases, J shed 5 bases, and the junction held 8 bases outside the gene matches. The CDR3 DNA follows: TGCGCCAGCAGTGAGTCGACTAGCGGAGTTTACGACGAGCAGTACTTC. This translates into CASSESTSGVYDEQYF.

Regarding this clone: Other DNA variants within this sample encode the same CDR3. This rearrangement joins TRBV5-1 to TRBJ2-5; D is unclear. CDR3 length equals 13 residues. Trimming cost V 1 base and J 2 bases, with 6 bases left between them. Germline CDR1 reads SGHRS; CDR2 reads YFSETQ. The CDR3 region is CASSLNRQETQYF. The CDR3 DNA follows: TGCGCCAGCAGCTTGAACAGACAAGAGACCCAGTACTTC.

CDR3: CASSFRGGYGANVLTF. The CDR3 DNA is TGTGCCAGCAGTTTTAGGGGGGGATATGGGGCCAACGTCCTGACTTTC. The rearrangement uses TRBV27 and TRBJ2-6; tentatively, D is TRBD2 (7 bases). V lost 3 bases and J lost 3, with 12 bases in between. CDR1 is MNHEY, CDR2 SMNVEV, per germline (reference sequence). The CDR3 has 16 amino acids. The full variable domain, in which reference TRBV27 and TRBJ2-6 provide the parts outside the CDR3, is EAQVTQNPRYLITVTGKKLTVTCSQNMNHEYMSWYRQDPGLGLRQIYYSMNVEVTDKGDVPEGYKVSRKEKRNFPLILESPSPNQTSLYFCASSFRGGYGANVLTFGAGSRLTVL.

This chain uses TRBV4-3 with TRBJ1-2; D gene unclear. CDR1 and CDR2 from the germline V gene are LGHNA and YSLEER. CDR3 length: 13 amino acids. Trimming took off 4 bases at V and 5 bases at J, with 11 bases between the two ends. In DNA, the CDR3 is TGCGCCAGCAGCCTTGGTAATGGATATGGCTACACCTTC. Translated: CASSLGNGYGYTF.

This clone was seen once. The J gene is TRBJ2-2, the V gene TRBV11-2; perhaps TRBD1 as D (6 bases). V dropped 2 bases and J dropped 0 bases, with 10 bases sitting between them. Germline loops: CDR1 SGHAT, CDR2 FQNNGV. This CDR3 spans 16 amino acids. The CDR3 DNA reads as TGTGCCAGCAGCTTATTAGGACAGCCGAACACCGGGGAGCTGTTTTTT. Translation gives CASSLLGQPNTGELFF.

This sequence joins TRBV7-9 and TRBJ1-2; 7 bases agree with TRBD1. With V trimmed by 1 base and J by 7 bases, 18 bases remained unmatched. The CDR3 is made up of 18 amino acids. Germline values: CDR1 SEHNR, CDR2 FQNEAQ (reference sequence). CDR3 nucleotide sequence: TGTGCCAGCAGCTTAGGCGGGGCATTGGCGGACAGGTTCGGTGGCTACACCTTC. It encodes CASSLGGALADRFGGYTF.

V and J are TRBV9 and TRBJ2-1; D may be TRBD2 (5 bases). Trimming removed 0 bases from V and 4 bases from J, with 11 bases in between. The CDR3 is 15 residues long. Germline V gives CDR1 SGDLS, CDR2 YYNGEE. CDR3 loop: CASSVDPAAYNEQFF. The DNA of the CDR3 is TGTGCCAGCAGCGTAGACCCAGCGGCATACAATGAGCAGTTCTTC.

This chain uses TRBV7-2 with TRBJ1-2; 9 bases map to TRBD1. J lost 2 bases, V lost 4 bases, and 17 bases had no gene match. The CDR3 has 19 amino acids. Per germline, CDR1 SGHTA and CDR2 FQGNSA. The chain's CDR3 is CASSSLGWGTGLLNYGYTF. In DNA, the CDR3 is TGTGCCAGCAGCTCCCTAGGCTGGGGGACAGGGTTGTTAAACTATGGCTACACCTTC.

The table lists this clone with a count of one. This CDR3 is CASSAGAAYGYTF. In DNA form, the CDR3 reads TGTGCCAGCAGTGCAGGGGCGGCTTATGGCTACACCTTC. The chain combines TRBV28 with TRBJ1-2; a possible D gene is TRBD1 (6 bases). With 5 bases removed from V and 5 bases from J, the gap between germline ends came to 12 bases. The CDR3 spans 13 residues. Germline CDR1 MDHEN, CDR2 SYDVKM.

The chain employs TRBV5-5 and TRBJ1-5, with 7 bases aligning to TRBD1. The germline gives CDR1 SGHKS, CDR2 YYEKEE (reference sequence). The CDR3 covers 18 residues. After removal of 0 bases from V and 1 base from J, the junction contained 10 bases not matched to a gene. CDR3 bases: TGTGCCAGCAGCTTGGGATTAAACAGGGGATTAAGCAATCAGCCCCAGCATTTT. Its protein product is CASSLGLNRGLSNQPQHF.